Listed below are T cell receptor beta chains from one sample, sequenced in a study of T cell responses to AZD1222 COVID-19 vaccine. Repertoires were generated with immunoSEQ multiplex PCR, while TCRdb's copy carries only in-frame clones and drops some. This sample has 150,000 to 200,000 clones, with around 95% found just once. The sequenced sample was peripheral blood, obtained on day 0 of AZD1222 vaccination. These receptors came from an adult in good health. Both conserved end residues are trimmed from each CDR3. The D gene is left open where the match is weak.

v_gene | d_gene | CDR3aa
TRBV7-2 | - | ASSLAGLNYEQY
TRBV5-1 | TRBD2 | ASSSSSGRLEQY
TRBV27 | - | ASSLNVAYYEQY
TRBV5-4 | TRBD1 | ASSGKGQDSSYEQY
TRBV11-2 | - | ASSLGVEGSGANVLT
TRBV12-5 | - | ASGFAPNLGSPYEQY
TRBV9 | TRBD2 | ASSHPLRTSGRGTDTQY
TRBV7-9 | - | ASSFPTEAF
TRBV19 | TRBD2 | ASSIVGTSGDWGFYNEQF
TRBV5-4 | - | ASSLGTEAF
TRBV30 | - | AWSPILRGYT
TRBV5-5 | - | ASSLGLEQF
TRBV19 | - | ASRVTFGQTGELF
TRBV30 | TRBD1 | AWSSQGARDTQY
TRBV28 | - | ASSFRGVDYGYT
TRBV30 | TRBD1 | AWSGRTGVSYEQY
TRBV25-1 | - | ASSGLTGGTEAF
TRBV6-5 | - | ASSYDGVAVETQY
TRBV2 | - | ASTQAVLTEAF
TRBV28 | - | ASVLTGFSAEAF
TRBV5-6 | - | ASTVSQVNYGYT
TRBV12-3/TRBV12-4 | - | ASSLSFGEKLF
TRBV23-1 | TRBD2 | ASSQSSFPAGGLETQY
TRBV5-1 | - | ASSLSYQPSDYNEQF
TRBV7-2 | - | ASSQSVATSYEQY
TRBV10-3 | - | AARDKVLEQY
TRBV5-1 | TRBD1 | ASSLRPGQVNEQF
TRBV27 | TRBD1 | ASSLSPTGALNTEAF
TRBV11-2 | - | ASSLVGPRADTQY
TRBV15 | - | ATSIRWPGNTIY
TRBV5-6 | - | ASTFPGKYEQF
TRBV6-1 | - | ASSEFGVGTEAF
TRBV20-1 | - | SASRADHQPQH
TRBV11-1 | - | ASSLQTENTEAF
TRBV19 | - | ASSMEDGKFNYGYT
TRBV7-2 | - | ASSLDGTPPFHY
TRBV5-1 | - | ASSSRGARLKGMNTEAF
TRBV5-1 | - | ASSLAGATNYGYT
TRBV11-3 | - | ASSRGYTEAF
TRBV5-1 | - | ASSAGTTNYGYT
TRBV18 | - | ASSTQGPSNYGYT
TRBV19 | - | ASSARNSPLH
TRBV19 | - | ASSIMAPGKNIQY
TRBV18 | - | ASSPTELLYEQY
TRBV20-1 | - | SASPGSSYNEQF
TRBV18 | TRBD1 | ASGSRTGDGYT
TRBV21-1 | - | ASSKPLGRADGYT
TRBV28 | TRBD2 | ASSRRGLASYEQY